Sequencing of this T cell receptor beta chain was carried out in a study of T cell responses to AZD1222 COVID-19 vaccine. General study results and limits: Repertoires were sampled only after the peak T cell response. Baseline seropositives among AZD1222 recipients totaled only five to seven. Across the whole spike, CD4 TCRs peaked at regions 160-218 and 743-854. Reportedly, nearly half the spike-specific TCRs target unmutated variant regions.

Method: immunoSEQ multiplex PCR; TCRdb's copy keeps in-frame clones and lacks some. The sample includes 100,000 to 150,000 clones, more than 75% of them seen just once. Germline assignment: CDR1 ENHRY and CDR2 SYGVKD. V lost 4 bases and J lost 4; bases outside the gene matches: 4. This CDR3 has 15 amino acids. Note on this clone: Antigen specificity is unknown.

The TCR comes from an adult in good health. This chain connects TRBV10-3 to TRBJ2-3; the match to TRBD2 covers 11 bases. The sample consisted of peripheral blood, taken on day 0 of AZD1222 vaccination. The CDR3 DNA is TGTGCCATCAGTGGAGATAGCGGGGGGGCAGATACGCAGTATTTT. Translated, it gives CAISGDSGGADTQYF.